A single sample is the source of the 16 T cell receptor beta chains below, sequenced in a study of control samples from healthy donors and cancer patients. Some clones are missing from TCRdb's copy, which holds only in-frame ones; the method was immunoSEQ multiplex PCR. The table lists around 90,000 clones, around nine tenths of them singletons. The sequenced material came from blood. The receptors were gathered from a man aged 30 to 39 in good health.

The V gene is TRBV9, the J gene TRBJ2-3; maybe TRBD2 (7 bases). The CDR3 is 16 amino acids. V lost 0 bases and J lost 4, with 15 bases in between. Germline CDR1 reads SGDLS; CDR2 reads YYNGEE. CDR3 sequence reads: CASSVGEGGLSDTQYF. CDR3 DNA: TGTGCCAGCAGCGTAGGAGAGGGGGGGCTATCAGATACGCAGTATTTT.

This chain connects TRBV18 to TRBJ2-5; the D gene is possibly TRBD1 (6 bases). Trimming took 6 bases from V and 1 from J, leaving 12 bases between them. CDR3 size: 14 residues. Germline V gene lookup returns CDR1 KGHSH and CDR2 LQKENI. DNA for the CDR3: TGTGCCAGCTCGCTTGGACAGAGCCAAGAGACCCAGTACTTC. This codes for CASSLGQSQETQYF.

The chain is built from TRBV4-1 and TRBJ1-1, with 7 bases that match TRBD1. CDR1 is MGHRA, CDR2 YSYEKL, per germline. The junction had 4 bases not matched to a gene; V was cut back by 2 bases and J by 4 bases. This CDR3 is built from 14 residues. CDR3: CASSQLTGPTEAFF. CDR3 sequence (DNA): TGCGCCAGCAGCCAACTGACAGGGCCCACTGAAGCTTTCTTT.

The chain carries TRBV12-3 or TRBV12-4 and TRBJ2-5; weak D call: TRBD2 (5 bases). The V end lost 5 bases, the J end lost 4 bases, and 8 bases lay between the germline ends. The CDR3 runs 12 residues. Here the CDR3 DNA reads TGTGCCAGCAGTGAGGGTGGAGAGACCCAGTACTTC. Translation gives CASSEGGETQYF.

CDR3 amino acids: CASSSTEGDTEAFF. The CDR3 DNA reads TGTGCCAGCAGTAGTACCGAAGGGGACACTGAAGCTTTCTTT. The chain links TRBV6-6 to TRBJ1-1; possible D gene TRBD1, 5 bases. Germline CDR1 reads MNHNY; CDR2 reads SVGAGI (reference sequence). Trimming shortened V by 5 bases and J by 3 bases, and 13 bases separated the two germline ends. The CDR3 length is 14 residues.

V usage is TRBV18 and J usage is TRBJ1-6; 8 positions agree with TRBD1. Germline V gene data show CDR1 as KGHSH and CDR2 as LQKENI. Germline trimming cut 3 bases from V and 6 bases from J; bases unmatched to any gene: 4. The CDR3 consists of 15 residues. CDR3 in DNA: TGTGCCAGCTCACCGAAGGGACAGGCTAATTCACCCCTCCACTTT. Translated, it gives CASSPKGQANSPLHF.

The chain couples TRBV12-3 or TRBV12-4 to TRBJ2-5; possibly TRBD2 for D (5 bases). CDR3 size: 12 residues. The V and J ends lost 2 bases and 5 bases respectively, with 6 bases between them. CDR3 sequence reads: CASSLRGETQYF. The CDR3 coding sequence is TGTGCCAGCAGTTTACGAGGGGAGACCCAGTACTTC.

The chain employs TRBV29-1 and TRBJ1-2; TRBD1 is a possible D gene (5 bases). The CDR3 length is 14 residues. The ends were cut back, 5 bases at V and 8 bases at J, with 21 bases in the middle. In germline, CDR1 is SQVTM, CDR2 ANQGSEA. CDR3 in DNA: TGCAGCGTTCTCCTCGGGGAGGGACCGTTGGGCTACACCTTC. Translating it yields CSVLLGEGPLGYTF.

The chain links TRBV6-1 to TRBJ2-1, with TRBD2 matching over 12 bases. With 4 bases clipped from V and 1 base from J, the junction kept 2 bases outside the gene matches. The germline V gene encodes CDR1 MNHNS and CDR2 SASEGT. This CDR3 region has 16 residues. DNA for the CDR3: TGTGCCAGCAGTGTAACTAGCGGGGGGTCCTACAATGAGCAGTTCTTC. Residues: CASSVTSGGSYNEQFF.

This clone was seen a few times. The CDR3 loop reads CASSPYDAGEQYF. CDR3 sequence (DNA): TGTGCCAGCTCACCCTATGACGCAGGGGAGCAGTACTTC. The V and J genes are TRBV18 and TRBJ2-7, with D possibly TRBD1 on 5 matching bases. Germline CDR1 reads KGHSH; CDR2 reads LQKENI. Trimming stripped 3 bases from V and 7 bases from J, with 13 bases between. The CDR3 is made up of 13 amino acids.

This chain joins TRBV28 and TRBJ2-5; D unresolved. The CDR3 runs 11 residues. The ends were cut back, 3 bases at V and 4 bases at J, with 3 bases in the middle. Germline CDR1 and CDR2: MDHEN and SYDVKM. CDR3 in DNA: TGTGCCAGCAGTTTCCCAGAGACCCAGTACTTC. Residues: CASSFPETQYF.

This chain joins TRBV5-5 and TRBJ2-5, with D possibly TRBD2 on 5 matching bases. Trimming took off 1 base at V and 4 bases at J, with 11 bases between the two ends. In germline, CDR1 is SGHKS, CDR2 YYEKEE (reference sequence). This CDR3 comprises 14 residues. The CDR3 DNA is TGTGCCAGCAGCTTGCCGGGTGGGAGAGAGACCCAGTACTTC. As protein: CASSLPGGRETQYF.

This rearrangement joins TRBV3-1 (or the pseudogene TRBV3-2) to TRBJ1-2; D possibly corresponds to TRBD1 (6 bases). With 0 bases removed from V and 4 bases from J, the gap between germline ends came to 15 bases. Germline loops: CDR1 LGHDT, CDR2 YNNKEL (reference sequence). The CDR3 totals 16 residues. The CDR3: CASSQDSSGAFYGYTF. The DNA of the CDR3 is TGTGCCAGCAGCCAAGACTCCTCGGGGGCCTTCTATGGCTACACCTTC.

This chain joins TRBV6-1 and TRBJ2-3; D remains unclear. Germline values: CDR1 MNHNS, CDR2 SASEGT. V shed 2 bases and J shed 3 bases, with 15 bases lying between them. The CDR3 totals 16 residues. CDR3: CASSEIGQPSTDTQYF. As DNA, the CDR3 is TGTGCCAGCAGTGAAATTGGCCAGCCGTCGACAGATACGCAGTATTTT.

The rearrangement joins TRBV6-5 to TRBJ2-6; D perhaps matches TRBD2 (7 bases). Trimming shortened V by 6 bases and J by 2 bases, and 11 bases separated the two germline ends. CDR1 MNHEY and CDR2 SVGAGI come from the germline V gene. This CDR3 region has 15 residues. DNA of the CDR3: TGTGCCAGCAGGTGGGGGGGCGCTGGGGCCAACGTCCTGACTTTC. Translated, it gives CASRWGGAGANVLTF.

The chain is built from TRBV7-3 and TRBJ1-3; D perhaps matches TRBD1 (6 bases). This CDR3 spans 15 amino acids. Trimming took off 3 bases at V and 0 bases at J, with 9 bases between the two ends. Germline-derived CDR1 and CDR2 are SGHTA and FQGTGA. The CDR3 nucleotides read TGTGCCAGCAGCTTGGACAGCGTCTCTGGAAACACCATATATTTT. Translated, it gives CASSLDSVSGNTIYF.